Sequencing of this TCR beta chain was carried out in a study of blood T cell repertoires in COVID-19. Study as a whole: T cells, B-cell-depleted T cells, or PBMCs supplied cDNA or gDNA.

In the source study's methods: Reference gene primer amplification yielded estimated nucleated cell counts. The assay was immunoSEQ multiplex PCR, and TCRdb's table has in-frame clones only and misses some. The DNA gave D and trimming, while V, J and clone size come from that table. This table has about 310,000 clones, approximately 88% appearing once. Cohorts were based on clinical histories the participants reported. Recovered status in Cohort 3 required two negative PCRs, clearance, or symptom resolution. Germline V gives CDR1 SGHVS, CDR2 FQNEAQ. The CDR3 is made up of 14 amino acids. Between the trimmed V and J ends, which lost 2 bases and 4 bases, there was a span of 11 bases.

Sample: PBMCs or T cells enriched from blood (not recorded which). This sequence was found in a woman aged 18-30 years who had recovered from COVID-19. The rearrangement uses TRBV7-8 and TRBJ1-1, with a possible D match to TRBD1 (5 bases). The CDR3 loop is CASSLSRQLTEAFF. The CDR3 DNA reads TGTGCCAGCAGCTTATCGAGACAGCTCACTGAAGCTTTCTTT.